This T cell receptor (beta chain) was identified during a study of identical twins. Unique molecular identifiers were in the cDNA, with template-switch universal primer binding. TCRdb recomputed calls from the 5' RACE reads with MiXCR, one row per CDR3 protein. The table lists approximately 210,000 distinct CDR3 sequences, 15% of them singletons. The CDR3 has 13 residues. Trimming stripped 5 bases from V and 5 bases from J, with 10 bases between. The germline gives CDR1 PRHDT, CDR2 FYEKMQ (reference sequence). The table lists this clonotype with a few counts. This sample also appeared in a second study, on T cells expressing NK-cell markers. That report notes: Each TCR beta repertoire originated in sorted T cells that were CD3+CD56+NKG2C+, CD3+CD56+NKG2C- or CD3+CD56-NKG2C+. Sorting was limited to alpha-beta TCR-expressing T cells with an anti-gamma-delta TCR antibody in several experiments.

The clonotype comes from a woman aged 18-29 years in good health. The chain is built from TRBV13 and TRBJ2-1, with unresolved D. The source material was CD8+ T cells sorted from blood. CDR3 sequence (DNA): TGTGCCAGCAGCGCCCTAGGACACAATGAGCAGTTCTTC. Protein sequence: CASSALGHNEQFF.